Presented here are 31 T cell receptor beta chains from one specimen sequenced in a study of T cells in localized non-small cell lung cancer. The protocol was immunoSEQ multiplex PCR, while the TCRdb copy is restricted to in-frame clones and leaves out a portion. The data show some 30,000 clones, less than 80% seen once. The sample here was peripheral blood, taken before any cancer treatment. These receptors were obtained from a male donor aged 60 or over with stage II squamous cell lung carcinoma.

A few counts support this clone. This chain links TRBV15 with TRBJ1-1, with no clear D. The V end was cut by 3 bases, the J end by 1 base, with 9 bases between. Looked up from germline, CDR1 is LNHNV and CDR2 is YYDKDF (reference sequence). CDR3 length equals 14 residues. The CDR3 loop reads CATSRDPRNTEAFF. CDR3 DNA: TGTGCCACCAGCAGGGACCCTCGGAACACTGAAGCTTTCTTT.

The genes are TRBV7-8 and TRBJ1-1, with a tentative D call TRBD1 (5 bases). Per the germline V gene, CDR1 is SGHVS and CDR2 is FQNEAQ. Trimming removed 4 bases at V and 5 bases at J, with 20 bases between. The CDR3 is 16 residues long. The CDR3 loop reads CASSSKGAASGTEAFF. The DNA of the CDR3 is TGTGCCAGCAGCTCCAAAGGGGCGGCTTCAGGAACTGAAGCTTTCTTT.

The rearrangement uses TRBV2 and TRBJ1-4; the D gene is possibly TRBD1 (5 bases). Germline CDR1 is SNHLY and CDR2 is FYNNEI. Trimming shortened V by 6 bases and J by 4 bases, and 6 bases separated the two germline ends. This CDR3 comprises 12 residues. In nucleotides, the CDR3 is TGTGCCAGCAGGACAGTTAATGAAAAACTGTTTTTT. This gives the protein CASRTVNEKLFF.

V usage is TRBV2 and J usage is TRBJ1-5; D possibly corresponds to TRBD1 (6 bases). V lost 8 bases to trimming and J lost 1 base, with 12 bases between them. This CDR3 comprises 14 residues. The germline CDR1 and CDR2 sequences are SNHLY and FYNNEI. The CDR3 coding sequence is TGTGCCAGCGAACAGGGCGGGAGCAATCAGCCCCAGCATTTT. This codes for CASEQGGSNQPQHF.

The chain couples TRBV7-9 to TRBJ1-2; no firm D call. This CDR3 spans 12 amino acids. Germline-derived CDR1 and CDR2 are SEHNR and FQNEAQ (reference sequence). Trimming took 5 bases from V and 8 from J, leaving 12 bases between them. The CDR3 sequence: CASSHDEGGYTF. The DNA for the CDR3 is TGTGCCAGCAGCCACGACGAGGGCGGCTACACCTTC.

The J gene is TRBJ2-5, the V gene TRBV2; a possible D gene is TRBD1 (6 bases). The CDR3 loop spans 15 amino acids. Germline loops: CDR1 SNHLY, CDR2 FYNNEI. V was clipped by 5 bases and J by 5 bases, with 18 bases between them. CDR3 in amino acids: CASSPFAGARETQYF. Here the CDR3 DNA reads TGTGCCAGCAGTCCTTTCGCAGGGGCCCGGGAGACCCAGTACTTC.

This rearrangement joins TRBV19 to TRBJ1-5, with 7 bases identical to TRBD1. The CDR3 covers 18 residues. Germline V gives CDR1 LNHDA, CDR2 SQIVND (reference sequence). Unmatched junction bases numbered 8, after V lost 0 bases and J lost 0 bases. CDR3 amino acids: CASSIDRRTGHSNQPQHF. The CDR3 DNA reads TGTGCCAGTAGTATAGATCGCAGGACAGGACATAGCAATCAGCCCCAGCATTTT.

This rearrangement joins TRBV4-3 to TRBJ2-3, with no clear D. Germline values: CDR1 LGHNA, CDR2 YSLEER. CDR3 length equals 15 residues. The V gene lost 0 bases and the J gene lost 2 bases, with 9 bases spanning the gap. The CDR3: CASSQDGRNTDTQYF. The CDR3 DNA reads as TGCGCCAGCAGCCAAGATGGCAGGAACACAGATACGCAGTATTTT.

The chain carries TRBV6-4 and TRBJ2-6; tentatively, D is TRBD1 (5 bases). Trimming removed 0 bases from V and 4 bases from J, with 10 bases in between. Per the germline V gene, CDR1 is MRHNA and CDR2 is SNTAGT. The CDR3 contains 16 residues. The DNA of the CDR3 is TGTGCCAGCAGTGACTCGTCAGGGTCCGGGGCCAACGTCCTGACTTTC. Residues: CASSDSSGSGANVLTF.

The chain combines TRBV2 with TRBJ1-4; D remains unclear. V gave up 7 bases and J gave up 5 bases, with 11 bases separating them. Germline V gene data show CDR1 as SNHLY and CDR2 as FYNNEI. The CDR3 contains 13 residues. CDR3: CASTGSGNEKLFF. CDR3 DNA: TGTGCCAGCACGGGCAGTGGAAATGAAAAACTGTTTTTT.

CDR3 bases: TGTGCCAGCAGCCCTGGGGGGCCCCAAGAGACCCAGTACTTC. It encodes CASSPGGPQETQYF. The V gene is TRBV7-3, the J gene TRBJ2-5, with D possibly being TRBD1 or TRBD2 (6 bases each). Trimming took 5 bases from V and 1 from J, leaving 11 bases between them. The CDR3 is made up of 14 amino acids. From germline, CDR1 is SGHTA and CDR2 FQGTGA.

This chain links TRBV5-1 with TRBJ2-6; 7 bases align to TRBD1. CDR3 length: 15 amino acids. Germline CDR1 and CDR2: SGHRS and YFSETQ. Losses at the gene ends were 7 bases for V and 0 bases for J; bases not matched to a gene: 4. CDR3 DNA sequence: TGCGCCAGCGTGACAGGGCCCTCTGGGGCCAACGTCCTGACTTTC. Protein: CASVTGPSGANVLTF.

This clone has more than one count but fewer than ten. The chain joins TRBV2 to TRBJ1-5, with D unclear. Germline CDR1 and CDR2: SNHLY and FYNNEI. Trimming stripped 7 bases from V and 6 bases from J, with 13 bases between. The CDR3 covers 13 residues. The CDR3, as DNA: TGTGCCAGCACGGCAATGAAGAGTCAGCCCCAGCATTTT. It codes for CASTAMKSQPQHF.

The chain has TRBV5-4 and TRBJ1-1; D not resolved. This CDR3 has 15 residues. CDR1 is SGHNT and CDR2 is YYREEE in the germline V gene (reference sequence). V gave up 3 bases and J gave up 0 bases, with 12 bases separating them. The CDR3 reads CASSSKARVNTEAFF. CDR3 in DNA: TGTGCCAGCAGCTCGAAGGCACGGGTGAACACTGAAGCTTTCTTT. Full variable domain (outside the CDR3, taken from reference TRBV5-4 and TRBJ1-1): ETGVTQSPTHLIKTRGQQVTLRCSSQSGHNTVSWYQQALGQGPQFIFQYYREEENGRGNFPPRFSGLQFPNYSSELNVNALELDDSALYLCASSSKARVNTEAFFGQGTRLTVV.

The chain links TRBV9 to TRBJ2-2; D may be TRBD1 (7 bases). From germline, CDR1 is SGDLS and CDR2 YYNGEE. This CDR3 comprises 17 residues. V lost 4 bases and J 2 bases, leaving 18 bases between the germline ends. CDR3: CASSPTRDSRNTGELFF. In DNA, the CDR3 is TGTGCCAGCAGCCCGACGCGGGACAGCCGAAACACCGGGGAGCTGTTTTTT.

The V gene is TRBV6-5, the J gene TRBJ1-3; D is unresolved. V was cut by 4 bases and J by 2 bases, with 6 bases left in between. CDR3 size: 13 residues. Germline CDR1 is MNHEY and CDR2 is SVGAGI. The CDR3 spells CASSFTPGNTIYF. CDR3 DNA sequence: TGTGCCAGCAGTTTTACACCTGGAAACACCATATATTTT.

V is TRBV11-2 and J is TRBJ2-3; 8 bases line up with TRBD2. CDR1 is SGHAT and CDR2 is FQNNGV in the germline V gene. The V segment lost 7 bases and the J segment 5 bases; nucleotides outside the gene matches: 11. The CDR3 has 15 amino acids. CDR3 region: CASTPGGGGVDTQYF. The CDR3 nucleotides read TGTGCCAGCACCCCGGGGGGGGGAGGGGTAGATACGCAGTATTTT.

The chain has TRBV7-9 and TRBJ2-1; D is unclear. The V and J ends lost 2 bases and 2 bases respectively, with 1 base between them. Per germline, CDR1 SEHNR and CDR2 FQNEAQ (reference sequence). The CDR3 totals 12 residues. CDR3 nucleotide sequence: TGTGCCAGCAGCTTAACCTACAATGAGCAGTTCTTC. It encodes CASSLTYNEQFF.

CDR3 protein: CASSQGSGRALNEQFF. The CDR3 DNA reads as TGTGCCAGCAGCCAAGGTAGCGGGAGGGCCTTGAATGAGCAGTTCTTC. V usage is TRBV4-2 and J usage is TRBJ2-1; 11 bases line up with TRBD2. From germline, CDR1 is LGHNA and CDR2 YNFKEQ. This CDR3 is 16 amino acids long. The junction had 6 bases not matched to a gene; V was cut back by 1 base and J by 7 bases.

This chain uses TRBV5-4 with TRBJ1-5; 8 bases agree with TRBD1. After removal of 4 bases from V and 3 bases from J, the junction contained 12 bases not matched to a gene. The CDR3 loop spans 17 amino acids. Looked up from germline, CDR1 is SGHNT and CDR2 is YYREEE (reference sequence). The CDR3 loop reads CASSKATGATFNQPQHF. The CDR3 DNA reads TGTGCCAGCAGCAAGGCGACAGGGGCCACCTTCAATCAGCCCCAGCATTTT. The whole variable domain, filled in from reference TRBV5-4 and TRBJ1-5, reads ETGVTQSPTHLIKTRGQQVTLRCSSQSGHNTVSWYQQALGQGPQFIFQYYREEENGRGNFPPRFSGLQFPNYSSELNVNALELDDSALYLCASSKATGATFNQPQHFGDGTRLSIL.

The chain uses TRBV7-6 and TRBJ1-5, with 9 positions matching TRBD1. The CDR3 is 19 amino acids. V lost 0 bases and J lost 7; bases outside the gene matches: 16. Germline V gene sequence: CDR1 SGHVS, CDR2 FNYEAQ. DNA of the CDR3: TGTGCCAGCAGCTTAGCTCCGGGACAGGGTCTACAGCGGGCACAGCCCCAGCATTTT. As protein: CASSLAPGQGLQRAQPQHF.

In the case of this clone: Other nucleotide sequences in the sample specify the same CDR3. The V and J genes are TRBV7-9 and TRBJ1-1; D may be TRBD1 (5 bases). Trimming left V 2 bases short and J 3 bases short, with 10 bases between. Germline-derived CDR1 and CDR2 are SEHNR and FQNEAQ (reference sequence). The CDR3 runs 14 residues. The CDR3 region has the DNA TGTGCCAGCAGCTTAAGTTCGGGGGACACTGAAGCTTTCTTT. It is translated as CASSLSSGDTEAFF.

V gene TRBV2 combines with J gene TRBJ2-7, with TRBD2 identical over 12 bases. Germline V lookup: CDR1 SNHLY, CDR2 FYNNEI. This CDR3 is built from 15 residues. After removal of 6 bases from V and 6 bases from J, the junction contained 9 bases not matched to a gene. This CDR3 reads CASRAPGTSGPEQYF. The CDR3, as DNA: TGTGCCAGCAGGGCTCCCGGGACTAGCGGGCCCGAGCAGTACTTC.

Within the sample, this clone is medium-sized. V is TRBV7-2 and J is TRBJ2-1; no reliable D call. This CDR3 comprises 11 residues. V was shortened by 7 bases and J by 7 bases, with 8 bases between the two germline ends. From germline, CDR1 is SGHTA and CDR2 FQGNSA. The CDR3 loop is CASTASNEQFF. CDR3 coding DNA: TGTGCCAGCACCGCATCGAATGAGCAGTTCTTC.

The chain is built from TRBV19 and TRBJ2-5, with D unresolved. Germline assignment: CDR1 LNHDA and CDR2 SQIVND (reference sequence). With 3 bases removed from V and 1 base from J, the gap between germline ends came to 6 bases. The CDR3 runs to 13 residues. Here the CDR3 reads CASSIGVQETQYF. The CDR3 DNA sequence: TGTGCCAGTAGTATTGGAGTCCAAGAGACCCAGTACTTC.

The chain combines TRBV7-8 with TRBJ2-3; D could derive from TRBD1 or TRBD2 (5 bases each). The germline CDR1 and CDR2 sequences are SGHVS and FQNEAQ. CDR3 length: 13 residues. The V end lost 6 bases, the J end lost 2 bases, and 9 bases lay between the germline ends. The CDR3 DNA reads TGTGCCAGCAGGGTGGGGACCACAGATACGCAGTATTTT. Residues: CASRVGTTDTQYF.

This clone has only one observation. The rearrangement uses TRBV11-2 and TRBJ2-3; D not resolved. V lost 5 bases, J lost 4 bases, and 10 bases lay in between. From germline, CDR1 is SGHAT and CDR2 FQNNGV. CDR3 length: 13 amino acids. Here the CDR3 DNA reads TGTGCCAGCAGCCGGATCTTGGCAGATACGCAGTATTTT. This codes for CASSRILADTQYF.

The J gene is TRBJ2-1, the V gene TRBV4-2; perhaps D is TRBD1 or TRBD2 (6 bases each). The CDR3 has 14 residues. V lost 1 base and J lost 12, with 16 bases in between. Per germline, CDR1 LGHNA and CDR2 YNFKEQ. This CDR3 reads CASSQGAGAEGQFF. Written as DNA, the CDR3 is TGTGCCAGCAGCCAAGGGGCAGGGGCGGAGGGGCAGTTCTTC.

The chain couples TRBV29-1 to TRBJ1-1; D remains unclear. The CDR3 totals 12 residues. V lost 0 bases, J lost 8 bases, and 10 bases lay in between. The germline CDR1 and CDR2 sequences are SQVTM and ANQGSEA. In DNA form, the CDR3 reads TGCAGCGTTGAAGAGGACCGACGCGAAGCTTTCTTT. Protein: CSVEEDRREAFF.

The chain couples TRBV21-1 to TRBJ2-1; the table gives TRBD2 as D, unverified against the DNA. TRBV21-1 is noted as a pseudogene. The CDR3 runs to 14 residues. CDR3 protein: CASSNGSSYNEQFF. CDR3 bases: TGTGCCAGCAGCAACGGGAGCTCCTACAATGAGCAGTTCTTC.

The chain carries TRBV7-2 and TRBJ2-3; 7 bases are a match to TRBD1. The CDR3 sequence is 13 residues long. Germline values: CDR1 SGHTA, CDR2 FQGNSA. Germline trimming cut 4 bases from V and 6 bases from J; bases unmatched to any gene: 4. The CDR3 region is CASSSDREDTQYF. The CDR3 DNA reads TGTGCCAGCAGCTCCGACAGGGAGGATACGCAGTATTTT.